The 24 T cell receptor beta chains below come from one sample, sequenced in a study of T-cell memory formation after mild COVID-19. TCRdb reprocessed the 5' RACE reads via MiXCR and lists one record per CDR3 protein. In the table there are about 320,000 distinct CDR3 sequences, over 11% of which are singletons. What was sequenced was PBMCs or a T cell subset sorted from them (not recorded which). These receptors all come from a man between 18 and 29 years old who had mild COVID-19 (a few samples of this study predate the infection). Cell type and time point are not known.

The chain joins TRBV10-3 to TRBJ2-1; D uncertain. V lost 0 bases to trimming and J lost 3 bases, with 9 bases between them. The CDR3 is made up of 15 amino acids. Looked up from germline, CDR1 is ENHRY and CDR2 is SYGVKD. The CDR3 is CAISESENNYNEQFF. Here the CDR3 DNA reads TGTGCCATCAGTGAGTCCGAGAACAACTACAATGAGCAGTTCTTC.

V gene TRBV7-8 combines with J gene TRBJ2-3; no reliable D call. Deletions cut 4 bases from V and 5 bases from J, with 4 bases between. This CDR3 region has 11 residues. Per the germline V gene, CDR1 is SGHVS and CDR2 is FQNEAQ. CDR3 protein: CASSSVDTQYF. The DNA for the CDR3 is TGTGCCAGCAGCTCTGTAGATACGCAGTATTTT.

The sample holds a few counts of this clonotype. The V call is TRBV20-1, the J call TRBJ2-4; the D gene is possibly TRBD2 (7 bases). V was trimmed by 7 bases and J by 3 bases, leaving 13 bases between them. CDR3 length equals 13 residues. The V gene's germline CDR1 is DFQATT and CDR2 SNEGSKA (reference sequence). CDR3 bases: TGCAGTGTCACGCGGGGGCACAAAAACATTCAGTACTTC. This sequence encodes CSVTRGHKNIQYF.

This clonotype was observed a handful of times. The genes are TRBV2 and TRBJ2-3, with D possibly matching TRBD1 (5 bases). This CDR3 region has 14 residues. The V gene's germline CDR1 is SNHLY and CDR2 FYNNEI. V lost 7 bases, J lost 1 base, and 12 bases lay in between. The CDR3 bases are TGTGCCAGCACCCCAGGGTTCGGCACAGATACGCAGTATTTT. This sequence encodes CASTPGFGTDTQYF.

The table lists this clonotype with a few counts. The chain is built from TRBV7-9 and TRBJ2-3; 10 bases fit TRBD2. The CDR3 has 15 residues. V shed 5 bases and J 4 bases; nucleotides not matched to a gene: 6. CDR1 is SEHNR and CDR2 is FQNEAQ in the germline V gene (reference sequence). The CDR3 region is CASSSSGGRADTQYF. The CDR3 nucleotides are TGTGCCAGCAGCAGTAGCGGGGGGAGAGCAGATACGCAGTATTTT.

This clonotype was seen at least ten times. The chain carries TRBV5-1 and TRBJ2-2, with D perhaps TRBD1 (6 bases). CDR1 and CDR2 from the germline V gene are SGHRS and YFSETQ. This CDR3 has 14 residues. Trimming took 3 bases from V and 7 from J, leaving 13 bases between them. The CDR3 sequence: CASSSGGGGGELFF. CDR3 nucleotides: TGCGCCAGCAGCTCCGGTGGGGGCGGCGGGGAGCTGTTTTTT.

This clonotype was picked up a small number of times. The rearrangement uses TRBV2 and TRBJ1-2; no firm D call. V gave up 2 bases and J gave up 8 bases, with 9 bases separating them. CDR3 size: 12 residues. The germline gives CDR1 SNHLY, CDR2 FYNNEI. For the CDR3, the DNA is TGTGCCAGCAGTGAATGGGAAGGGGGCTACACCTTC. It encodes CASSEWEGGYTF.

The chain carries TRBV4-1 and TRBJ2-3; D could derive from TRBD1 or TRBD2 (5 bases each). Germline V gives CDR1 MGHRA, CDR2 YSYEKL. V was trimmed by 4 bases and J by 3 bases, leaving 14 bases between them. This CDR3 comprises 15 residues. The CDR3 loop reads CASSPGGTVTDTQYF. CDR3 DNA: TGCGCCAGCAGCCCTGGGGGAACCGTGACAGATACGCAGTATTTT.

At least ten counts were recorded for this clonotype. The chain carries TRBV28 and TRBJ2-3; D is undetermined. Trimming removed 3 bases from V and 0 bases from J, with 7 bases in between. CDR1 and CDR2 from the germline V gene are MDHEN and SYDVKM. The CDR3 is made up of 14 amino acids. CDR3 sequence (DNA): TGTGCCAGCAGTTTCGAGGCTAGCACAGATACGCAGTATTTT. Translation: CASSFEASTDTQYF.

This clonotype was recorded a few times. The chain has TRBV2 and TRBJ2-1, with TRBD1 matching 10 bases. Unmatched junction bases numbered 7, after V lost 8 bases and J lost 9 bases. This CDR3 spans 13 amino acids. The germline CDR1 and CDR2 sequences are SNHLY and FYNNEI. CDR3 DNA sequence: TGTGCCAGCCCGGGACAGGGGTTTAGTGAGCAGTTCTTC. This codes for CASPGQGFSEQFF.

This clonotype appeared a few times. This chain connects TRBV18 to TRBJ2-1; TRBD2 might be the D (6 bases). CDR3 length equals 15 residues. The germline V gene encodes CDR1 KGHSH and CDR2 LQKENI. The germline V and J ends were trimmed by 0 bases and 7 bases, with 13 bases remaining between them. Written as DNA, the CDR3 is TGTGCCAGCTCACCACCGGGGGGACGCCTGAATGAGCAGTTCTTC. Protein product: CASSPPGGRLNEQFF.

The V gene is TRBV7-3, the J gene TRBJ1-1; a weak D match, TRBD1 (5 bases). The CDR3 has 16 residues. V was cut by 5 bases and J by 0 bases, with 16 bases left in between. CDR1 and CDR2 from the germline V gene are SGHTA and FQGTGA. The CDR3 is CASSLLRRGLNTEAFF. CDR3 in DNA: TGTGCCAGCAGCCTACTCCGGCGGGGCTTGAACACTGAAGCTTTCTTT. Using reference TRBV7-3 and TRBJ1-1 for the parts outside the CDR3, the full variable domain is GAGVSQTPSNKVTEKGKYVELRCDPISGHTALYWYRQSLGQGPEFLIYFQGTGAADDSGLPNDRFFAVRPEGSVSTLKIQRTERGDSAVYLCASSLLRRGLNTEAFFGQGTRLTVV.

This clonotype qualifies as medium-sized (0.01 to 0.1%). Written as DNA, the CDR3 is TGTGCCAGCAGTGCAGGGGGCGGGTCCCAGTACTTC. It yields the protein CASSAGGGSQYF. The chain employs TRBV6-6 and TRBJ2-5; 8 bases match TRBD1. Trimming at V came to 5 bases and at J to 9 bases, leaving 5 bases not matched to a gene. Germline CDR1 and CDR2: MNHNY and SVGAGI (reference sequence). The CDR3 is 12 residues long.

The sample holds one count of this clonotype. The chain employs TRBV12-3 or TRBV12-4 and TRBJ1-5; TRBD1 matches 9 bases. This CDR3 has 15 residues. Germline trimming cut 6 bases from V and 0 bases from J; bases unmatched to any gene: 3. The CDR3 region is CASSTGQGSNQPQHF. CDR3 nucleotide sequence: TGTGCCAGCAGCACGGGACAGGGTAGCAATCAGCCCCAGCATTTT.

In its sample, this clonotype was seen a few times. The genes are TRBV19 and TRBJ1-5; TRBD1 agrees at 8 bases. CDR1 is LNHDA and CDR2 is SQIVND in the germline V gene (reference sequence). Trimming took 3 bases from V and 5 from J; bases not matched to a gene: 0. CDR3 length equals 13 residues. The CDR3 loop reads CASSMDRDQPQHF. The CDR3 nucleotides are TGTGCCAGTAGTATGGACAGGGATCAGCCCCAGCATTTT. The full variable domain, in which reference TRBV19 and TRBJ1-5 provide the parts outside the CDR3, is DGGITQSPKYLFRKEGQNVTLSCEQNLNHDAMYWYRQDPGQGLRLIYYSQIVNDFQKGDIAEGYSVSREKKESFPLTVTSAQKNPTAFYLCASSMDRDQPQHFGDGTRLSIL.

This clonotype was seen repeatedly, ten times or more. The CDR3 is CASSFRGSTDTQYF. The CDR3 bases are TGTGCCAGCAGTTTTCGGGGGAGCACAGATACGCAGTATTTT. The J gene is TRBJ2-3, the V gene TRBV12-3 or TRBV12-4; D perhaps matches TRBD2 (6 bases). The V end was cut by 3 bases, the J end by 0 bases, with 7 bases between. CDR3 length: 14 residues.

There are a few counts of this clonotype. The chain uses TRBV4-3 and TRBJ2-3, with 8 bases lining up with TRBD1. With V trimmed by 0 bases and J by 2 bases, 4 bases remained unmatched. The CDR3 has 16 amino acids. Germline-derived CDR1 and CDR2 are LGHNA and YSLEER. The CDR3 spells CASSQETGAITDTQYF. CDR3 coding DNA: TGCGCCAGCAGCCAAGAGACAGGGGCGATCACAGATACGCAGTATTTT.

This clonotype was seen at least ten times. V usage is TRBV5-1 and J usage is TRBJ1-4; tentatively, D is TRBD1 (5 bases). Germline CDR1 is SGHRS and CDR2 is YFSETQ. V was shortened by 5 bases and J by 12 bases, with 17 bases between the two germline ends. The CDR3 is 13 amino acids. CDR3 nucleotide sequence: TGCGCCAGCAGGCTTGGGAGTTCGGGGGAACTGTTTTTT. Residues: CASRLGSSGELFF.

V is TRBV6-5 and J is TRBJ1-2, with a weak D call TRBD1 (5 bases). From germline, CDR1 is MNHEY and CDR2 SVGAGI. V lost 7 bases, J lost 8 bases, and 14 bases lay in between. CDR3 length equals 12 residues. CDR3 bases: TGTGCCAGCACCCCGGGGCAGAAAGGCTACACCTTC. Translation gives CASTPGQKGYTF.

This chain uses TRBV2 with TRBJ1-2; tentatively, D is TRBD1 (5 bases). The CDR3 sequence is 12 residues long. Per germline, CDR1 SNHLY and CDR2 FYNNEI. V was shortened by 7 bases and J by 4 bases, with 10 bases between the two germline ends. The CDR3 is CASKDGGYGYTF. The CDR3 DNA reads TGTGCCAGCAAAGATGGGGGCTATGGCTACACCTTC.

There are a few counts of this clonotype. This chain uses TRBV7-3 with TRBJ2-3; no definite D call. Germline lookup yields CDR1 SGHTA and CDR2 FQGTGA. The V and J ends lost 5 bases and 0 bases respectively, with 9 bases between them. CDR3 size: 14 residues. CDR3 in amino acids: CASSIEPSTDTQYF. CDR3 in DNA: TGTGCCAGCAGCATAGAACCTAGCACAGATACGCAGTATTTT. Based on the CDR3 plus reference TRBV7-3 and TRBJ2-3, the full variable domain is GAGVSQTPSNKVTEKGKYVELRCDPISGHTALYWYRQSLGQGPEFLIYFQGTGAADDSGLPNDRFFAVRPEGSVSTLKIQRTERGDSAVYLCASSIEPSTDTQYFGPGTRLTVL.

The DNA for the CDR3 is TGTGCCAGCAGCTTCGCGACGGGGAACACTGAAGCTTTCTTT. Translated: CASSFATGNTEAFF. The chain has TRBV5-6 and TRBJ1-1; D call uncertain. There are 14 residues in the CDR3. CDR1 SGHDT and CDR2 YYEEEE come from the germline V gene. V was shortened by 2 bases and J by 1 base, with 9 bases between the two germline ends.

The genes are TRBV24-1 and TRBJ2-1, with D perhaps given as TRBD1 or TRBD2 (5 bases each). Germline CDR1 reads KGHDR; CDR2 reads SFDVKD. The V and J ends lost 4 bases and 5 bases respectively, with 20 bases between them. The CDR3 has 17 residues. CDR3 sequence reads: CATSDPGRGRAHNEQFF. CDR3 bases: TGTGCCACCAGTGACCCGGGAAGGGGCCGGGCACACAATGAGCAGTTCTTC.

This chain uses TRBV24-1 with TRBJ2-1; D is unresolved. The CDR3 totals 11 residues. CDR1 and CDR2 from the germline V gene are KGHDR and SFDVKD. The V and J ends lost 6 bases and 8 bases respectively, with 7 bases between them. The DNA of the CDR3 is TGTGCCACCAGTCCTGGACATGAGCAGTTCTTC. Residues: CATSPGHEQFF.